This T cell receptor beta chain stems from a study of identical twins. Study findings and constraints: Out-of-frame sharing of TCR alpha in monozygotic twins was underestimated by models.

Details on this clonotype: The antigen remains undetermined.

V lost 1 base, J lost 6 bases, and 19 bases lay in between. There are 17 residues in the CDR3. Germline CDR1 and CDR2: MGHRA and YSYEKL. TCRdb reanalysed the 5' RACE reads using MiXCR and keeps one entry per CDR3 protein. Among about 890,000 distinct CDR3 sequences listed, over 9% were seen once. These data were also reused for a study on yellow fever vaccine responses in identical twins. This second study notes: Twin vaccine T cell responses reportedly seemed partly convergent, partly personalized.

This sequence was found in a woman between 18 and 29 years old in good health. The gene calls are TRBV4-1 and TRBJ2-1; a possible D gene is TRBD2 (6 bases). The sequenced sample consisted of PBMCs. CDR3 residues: CASSQGPPALGGNEQFF. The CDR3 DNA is TGCGCCAGCAGCCAAGGCCCCCCGGCACTCGGGGGCAATGAGCAGTTCTTC.